This record looks at one T cell receptor beta chain sequence and its context. Residents of 24 US areas, aged roughly 18 to 89 years, made up the participants. A case of COVID-19 had been met by exposed participants within 2 weeks before study entry. This sample was included in a study of blood T cell repertoires in COVID-19. On the study more broadly: Samples taken during acute and convalescent COVID-19 were collected in the United States, Italy and Spain.

In the study's own analysis: Reference gene primers were amplified, and this amplification served to estimate nucleated cell counts. Assay used: immunoSEQ multiplex PCR; TCRdb lists only in-frame clones, some missing. V and J calls plus clone size are reproduced from that table; the DNA served to infer D and trimming. Found here are about 270,000 clones, 75% to 95% of them singletons; the top ten hold 2.8%. Trimming took 6 bases from V and 11 from J, leaving 25 bases between them. CDR1 SQVTM and CDR2 ANQGSEA come from the germline V gene. CDR3 length: 14 residues. The receptor's source is a man in his forties or fifties who had been exposed to COVID-19. The sample taken for sequencing was PBMCs or T cells enriched from blood (not recorded which). The rearrangement joins TRBV29-1 to TRBJ1-1; maybe TRBD1 (6 bases). The CDR3 DNA sequence: TGCAGCGTGGCGCTACTAGGACAGATTATGAAGGCTTTCTTT. Translating gives CSVALLGQIMKAFF.